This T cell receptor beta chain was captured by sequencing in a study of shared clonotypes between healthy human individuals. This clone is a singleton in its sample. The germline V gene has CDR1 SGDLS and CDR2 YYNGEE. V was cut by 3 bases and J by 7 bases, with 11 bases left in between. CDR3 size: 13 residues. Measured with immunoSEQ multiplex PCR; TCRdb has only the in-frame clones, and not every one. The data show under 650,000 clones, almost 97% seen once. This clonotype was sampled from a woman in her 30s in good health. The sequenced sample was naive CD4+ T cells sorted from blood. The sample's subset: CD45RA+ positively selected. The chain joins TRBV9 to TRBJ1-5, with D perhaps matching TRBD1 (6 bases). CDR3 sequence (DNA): TGTGCCAGCAGCGGGACAGAGGGACAGCCCCAGCATTTT. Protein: CASSGTEGQPQHF.